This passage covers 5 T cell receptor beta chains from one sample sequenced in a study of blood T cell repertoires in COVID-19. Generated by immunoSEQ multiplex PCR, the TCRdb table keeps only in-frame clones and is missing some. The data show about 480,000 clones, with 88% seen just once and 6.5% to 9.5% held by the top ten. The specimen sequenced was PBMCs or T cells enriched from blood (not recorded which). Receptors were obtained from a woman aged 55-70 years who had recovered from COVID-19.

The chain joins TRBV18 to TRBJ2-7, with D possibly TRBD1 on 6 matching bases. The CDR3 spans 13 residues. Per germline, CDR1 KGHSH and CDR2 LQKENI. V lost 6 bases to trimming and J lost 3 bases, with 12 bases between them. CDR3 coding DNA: TGTGCCAGCTCTGCACAGGGATTCTACGAGCAGTACTTC. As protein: CASSAQGFYEQYF.

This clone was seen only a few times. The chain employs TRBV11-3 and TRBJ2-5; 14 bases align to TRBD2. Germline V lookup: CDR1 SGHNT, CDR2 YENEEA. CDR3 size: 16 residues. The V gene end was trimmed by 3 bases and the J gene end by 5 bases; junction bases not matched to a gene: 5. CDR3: CASSLGTSGGEETQYF. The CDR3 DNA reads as TGTGCCAGCAGCTTGGGGACTAGCGGGGGTGAGGAGACCCAGTACTTC. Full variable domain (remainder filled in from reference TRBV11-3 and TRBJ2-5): EAGVVQSPRYKIIEKKQPVAFWCNPISGHNTLYWYLQNLGQGPELLIRYENEEAVDDSQLPKDRFSAERLKGVDSTLKIQPAELGDSAVYLCASSLGTSGGEETQYFGPGTRLLVL.

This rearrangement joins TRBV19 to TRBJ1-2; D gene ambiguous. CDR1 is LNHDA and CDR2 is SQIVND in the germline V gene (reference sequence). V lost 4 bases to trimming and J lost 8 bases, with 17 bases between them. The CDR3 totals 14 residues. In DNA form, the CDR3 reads TGTGCCAGTAGTACGGACCGTCTCCCGGGAGGCTACACCTTC. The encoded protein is CASSTDRLPGGYTF.

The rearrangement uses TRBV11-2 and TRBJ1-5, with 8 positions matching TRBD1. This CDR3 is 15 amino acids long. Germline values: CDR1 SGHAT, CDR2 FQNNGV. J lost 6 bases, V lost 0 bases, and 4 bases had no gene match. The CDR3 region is CASSLDWDRTQPQHF. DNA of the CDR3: TGTGCCAGCAGCTTAGACTGGGACAGGACTCAGCCCCAGCATTTT.

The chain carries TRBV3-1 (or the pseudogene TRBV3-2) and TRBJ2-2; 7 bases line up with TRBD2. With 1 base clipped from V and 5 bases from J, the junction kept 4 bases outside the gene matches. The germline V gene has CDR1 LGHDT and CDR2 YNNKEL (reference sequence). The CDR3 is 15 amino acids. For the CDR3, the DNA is TGTGCCAGCAGCCAAGGGATGGGGGGGACCGGGGAGCTGTTTTTT. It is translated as CASSQGMGGTGELFF.